These 23 T cell receptor beta chains came from one sample sequenced in a study of cytotoxic CD8 clonotypes in ibrutinib-treated CLL. Sequenced by immunoSEQ multiplex PCR; TCRdb stores in-frame clones only, minus some. The sample lists some 200,000 clones, roughly 65% occurring once. The specimen was PBMCs, collected after 12 months of ibrutinib treatment. Receptors were obtained from a human donor with chronic lymphocytic leukemia.

This chain joins TRBV10-2 and TRBJ2-3; a weak D match, TRBD2 (5 bases). The ends were cut back, 0 bases at V and 4 bases at J, with 5 bases in the middle. The CDR3 consists of 13 residues. Per the germline V gene, CDR1 is WSHSY and CDR2 is SAAADI. The CDR3 here is CASSESGADTQYF. CDR3 DNA sequence: TGCGCCAGCAGTGAGTCCGGGGCAGATACGCAGTATTTT.

The chain couples TRBV7-3 to TRBJ1-6, with D possibly matching TRBD1 (5 bases). With 4 bases removed from V and 13 bases from J, the gap between germline ends came to 14 bases. This CDR3 has 13 amino acids. Germline V gene sequence: CDR1 SGHTA, CDR2 FQGTGA. DNA for the CDR3: TGTGCCAGCAGCTCCGGGACCAGGGAGCCCCTCCACTTT. Its protein is CASSSGTREPLHF. Full variable domain (rest looked up from reference TRBV7-3 and TRBJ1-6): GAGVSQTPSNKVTEKGKYVELRCDPISGHTALYWYRQSLGQGPEFLIYFQGTGAADDSGLPNDRFFAVRPEGSVSTLKIQRTERGDSAVYLCASSSGTREPLHFGNGTRLTVT.

CDR3 protein: CASSSPSSYEQYF. The CDR3 bases are TGTGCCAGCAGTTCCCCAAGCTCCTACGAGCAGTACTTC. The chain has TRBV28 and TRBJ2-7; D is uncertain. This CDR3 has 13 amino acids. Looked up from germline, CDR1 is MDHEN and CDR2 is SYDVKM. Trimming took 4 bases from V and 0 from J, leaving 7 bases between them.

The V gene is TRBV30, the J gene TRBJ1-2; D is unclear. CDR1 and CDR2 from the germline V gene are GTSNPN and SVGIG (reference sequence). Trimming removed 5 bases at V and 1 base at J, with 8 bases between. CDR3 length equals 12 residues. CDR3 DNA: TGTGCCTGGGATTTTGATAACTATGGCTACACCTTC. Translation: CAWDFDNYGYTF.

The chain uses TRBV4-2 and TRBJ1-2; D uncertain. V gave up 0 bases and J gave up 0 bases, with 8 bases separating them. Per the germline V gene, CDR1 is LGHNA and CDR2 is YNFKEQ. The CDR3 is 15 residues long. CDR3 loop: CASSQEWTANYGYTF. DNA for the CDR3: TGTGCCAGCAGCCAAGAATGGACGGCTAACTATGGCTACACCTTC.

This clone was detected only a few times. The chain joins TRBV10-1 to TRBJ1-1; TRBD1 aligns across 8 bases. The CDR3 covers 13 residues. Losses at the gene ends were 8 bases for V and 5 bases for J; bases not matched to a gene: 7. CDR1 is WNHNN and CDR2 is SYGVQD in the germline V gene (reference sequence). The CDR3 loop is CASVWTGRTEAFF. CDR3 coding DNA: TGCGCCAGCGTATGGACAGGGAGGACTGAAGCTTTCTTT.

The chain has TRBV19 and TRBJ1-1; D may be TRBD1 (5 bases). CDR1 is LNHDA and CDR2 is SQIVND in the germline V gene (reference sequence). Trimming took off 1 base at V and 1 base at J, with 10 bases between the two ends. The CDR3 has 15 residues. CDR3 sequence (DNA): TGTGCCAGTAGTATAGGGGGCAGAGCGAACACTGAAGCTTTCTTT. Translation gives CASSIGGRANTEAFF.

V and J are TRBV7-9 and TRBJ2-1; TRBD2 might be the D (5 bases). Germline lookup yields CDR1 SEHNR and CDR2 FQNEAQ (reference sequence). This CDR3 region has 15 residues. V lost 2 bases to trimming and J lost 2 bases, with 10 bases between them. CDR3 loop: CASSLSEGAYNEQFF. CDR3 sequence (DNA): TGTGCCAGCAGCTTATCCGAGGGAGCCTACAATGAGCAGTTCTTC.

This clone was found a few times. The rearrangement links TRBV5-4 to TRBJ1-2, with 9 bases that match TRBD1. This CDR3 is built from 13 residues. Germline values: CDR1 SGHNT, CDR2 YYREEE (reference sequence). V shed 4 bases and J 4 bases; nucleotides not matched to a gene: 2. The chain's CDR3 is CASSEDRGYGYTF. The CDR3, as DNA: TGTGCCAGCAGCGAGGACAGGGGCTATGGCTACACCTTC.

This CDR3 reads CASSPTVFNEQFF. In DNA form, the CDR3 reads TGTGCCAGCAGTCCTACGGTTTTCAATGAGCAGTTCTTC. The chain recombines TRBV2 with TRBJ2-1; no clear D gene. The CDR3 covers 13 residues. Per germline, CDR1 SNHLY and CDR2 FYNNEI. V dropped 5 bases and J dropped 6 bases, with 11 bases sitting between them.

The rearrangement links TRBV5-1 to TRBJ1-1, with TRBD1 matching over 10 bases. The germline V gene encodes CDR1 SGHRS and CDR2 YFSETQ. CDR3 length: 13 amino acids. J was trimmed by 13 bases and V by 4 bases; bases with no gene match: 10. The CDR3 region has the DNA TGCGCCAGCAGCATCGAAGGGACAGGGGTTCGTTTCTTT. This sequence encodes CASSIEGTGVRFF.

The chain links TRBV2 to TRBJ2-2; possibly TRBD2 for D (5 bases). CDR3 length: 14 residues. V was shortened by 4 bases and J by 2 bases, with 8 bases between the two germline ends. Germline V CDR1 and CDR2: SNHLY, FYNNEI. CDR3 amino acids: CASSARGNTGELFF. CDR3 in DNA: TGTGCCAGCAGTGCCCGGGGAAACACCGGGGAGCTGTTTTTT.

The rearrangement links TRBV7-9 to TRBJ2-1; 10 bases agree with TRBD1. Germline trimming cut 5 bases from V and 2 bases from J; bases unmatched to any gene: 3. The CDR3 is 15 amino acids. The germline gives CDR1 SEHNR, CDR2 FQNEAQ (reference sequence). The CDR3 protein is CASSRGTGAYNEQFF. The CDR3 nucleotides read TGTGCCAGCAGCCGCGGGACAGGGGCCTACAATGAGCAGTTCTTC.

This chain links TRBV28 with TRBJ1-5; 11 nucleotides line up with TRBD1. CDR3 size: 13 residues. V lost 9 bases to trimming and J lost 7 bases; unmatched junction nucleotides: 5. CDR1 is MDHEN and CDR2 is SYDVKM in the germline V gene. As DNA, the CDR3 is TGTGCCAGGGACAGGGGGCGAGAACAGCCCCAGCATTTT. Protein product: CARDRGREQPQHF.

The CDR3 DNA follows: TGCGCCAGCAGCCGCACGACAGGGTCCTACGAGCAGTACTTC. Translating it yields CASSRTTGSYEQYF. The chain joins TRBV4-3 to TRBJ2-7; 7 bases match TRBD1. The J segment lost 1 base and the V segment lost 4 bases, leaving 4 bases of the junction unmatched. This CDR3 is built from 14 residues. Germline assignment: CDR1 LGHNA and CDR2 YSLEER.

This chain joins TRBV9 and TRBJ2-2; possibly TRBD2 for D (6 bases). The V end was cut by 5 bases, the J end by 1 base, with 21 bases between. The CDR3 has 18 residues. Germline-derived CDR1 and CDR2 are SGDLS and YYNGEE. The CDR3 DNA sequence: TGTGCCAGCAGTTTTCCCCAACGGGACTTTCTGAACACCGGGGAGCTGTTTTTT. Translated: CASSFPQRDFLNTGELFF.

The chain joins TRBV6-4 to TRBJ1-2, with a possible D match to TRBD1 (5 bases). V shed 3 bases and J shed 0 bases, with 5 bases lying between them. Germline CDR1 is MRHNA and CDR2 is SNTAGT. The CDR3 has 13 amino acids. The DNA for the CDR3 is TGTGCCAGCAGTGAAGGGGCTAACTATGGCTACACCTTC. Protein: CASSEGANYGYTF.

A few counts support this clone. The chain carries TRBV5-1 and TRBJ2-7; 9 nucleotides align to TRBD2. The CDR3 spans 14 residues. V lost 1 base to trimming and J lost 6 bases; unmatched junction nucleotides: 5. Germline V gene sequence: CDR1 SGHRS, CDR2 YFSETQ. This chain's CDR3 is CASSLIAGAGEQYF. In nucleotides, the CDR3 is TGCGCCAGCAGCTTGATAGCGGGAGCGGGCGAGCAGTACTTC.

The CDR3 spells CASRITQWGTGELFF. The CDR3 DNA reads as TGTGCCAGCAGGATCACCCAATGGGGGACCGGGGAGCTGTTTTTT. The J gene is TRBJ2-2, the V gene TRBV6-1; D tentatively fits TRBD1 or TRBD2 (5 bases each). CDR1 is MNHNS and CDR2 is SASEGT in the germline V gene. V was shortened by 6 bases and J by 5 bases, with 16 bases between the two germline ends. The CDR3 spans 15 residues.

This chain joins TRBV7-9 and TRBJ1-5, with D uncertain. The V end lost 5 bases, the J end lost 7 bases, and 12 bases lay between the germline ends. This CDR3 region has 13 residues. Per the germline V gene, CDR1 is SEHNR and CDR2 is FQNEAQ (reference sequence). CDR3 DNA: TGTGCCAGCAGCGTTTTAGGATTACAGCCCCAGCATTTT. It is translated as CASSVLGLQPQHF.

The CDR3 region is CASNPGQGLNYGYTF. CDR3 DNA sequence: TGTGCCAGCAACCCGGGACAGGGGCTCAACTATGGCTACACCTTC. The chain recombines TRBV2 with TRBJ1-2; 10 positions agree with TRBD1. CDR3 length equals 15 residues. The V and J ends lost 7 bases and 2 bases, in that order; junction bases with no gene match: 7. The germline gives CDR1 SNHLY, CDR2 FYNNEI.

This clone was found once. This chain joins TRBV30 and TRBJ2-7; perhaps TRBD2 as D (5 bases). Trimming shortened V by 2 bases and J by 9 bases, and 11 bases separated the two germline ends. The germline V gene encodes CDR1 GTSNPN and CDR2 SVGIG (reference sequence). This CDR3 is built from 11 residues. The CDR3 region has the DNA TGTGCCTGGAGTACAACTAGAGGGCAGTACTTC. Its translation: CAWSTTRGQYF. Full variable domain (remainder filled in from reference TRBV30 and TRBJ2-7): SQTIHQWPATLVQPVGSPLSLECTVEGTSNPNLYWYRQAAGRGLQLLFYSVGIGQISSEVPQNLSASRPQDRQFILSSKKLLLSDSGFYLCAWSTTRGQYFGPGTRLTVT.

The gene calls are TRBV18 and TRBJ1-1; TRBD1 matches 7 bases. The CDR3 is 16 amino acids. V shed 2 bases, J shed 2 bases, and the junction held 8 bases outside the gene matches. Germline values: CDR1 KGHSH, CDR2 LQKENI. CDR3 in DNA: TGTGCCAGCTCACCAGACGGGGCAGGGGGAAACACTGAAGCTTTCTTT. Encoded protein: CASSPDGAGGNTEAFF.